This passage covers 6 T cell receptor beta chains from one sample sequenced in a study of shared clonotypes between healthy human individuals (TCRdb year 2020). Library construction relied on the immunoSEQ multiplex PCR assay. TCRdb re-hosts the immuneACCESS table, in-frame sequences only. Its copies lack some clones; in the studies checked, an unresolved V gene accounts for under half of them, and the cause for the rest is not known. Present in this sample are about 680,000 clones, under 80% of which were seen just once. Clones ranked in the top ten supply more than 1.5% of the sample. Sequenced sample: memory CD4+ T cells sorted from blood. Interpreted using the paper, the cell subset or site label stands for: CD45RA-negative fraction. These receptors were collected from a young woman in good health.

This chain connects TRBV27 to TRBJ2-3; no reliable D call. CDR1 is MNHEY and CDR2 is SMNVEV in the germline V gene (reference sequence). Trimming cost V 2 bases and J 7 bases, with 10 bases left between them. The CDR3 covers 13 residues. The CDR3 is CASSLVTANTQYF. CDR3 coding DNA: TGTGCCAGCAGTTTAGTTACAGCCAATACGCAGTATTTT.

The rearrangement joins TRBV5-1 to TRBJ2-5, with TRBD2 matching 10 bases. The trim removed 4 bases at V and 1 base at J, leaving 7 bases unmatched. Germline V gives CDR1 SGHRS, CDR2 YFSETQ. The length of the CDR3 is 16 residues. The CDR3 bases are TGCGCCAGCAGCGCGATGCTAGCGGGAGTCCAAGAGACCCAGTACTTC. Residues: CASSAMLAGVQETQYF.

This clone was counted at least ten times. The V call is TRBV28, the J call TRBJ2-5, with 7 nucleotides matching TRBD2. V shed 5 bases, J shed 3 bases, and the junction held 3 bases outside the gene matches. The CDR3 runs to 13 residues. Germline CDR1 reads MDHEN; CDR2 reads SYDVKM. For the CDR3, the DNA is TGTGCCAGCAGTCCCGCGGGAGAAGAGACCCAGTACTTC. Residues: CASSPAGEETQYF.

This clone was observed a handful of times. Other DNA sequences in this sample translate to the same CDR3. The V call is TRBV2, the J call TRBJ1-5; 11 bases are a match to TRBD1. The CDR3 length is 14 residues. The J segment lost 5 bases and the V segment lost 5 bases, leaving 2 bases of the junction unmatched. Germline V lookup: CDR1 SNHLY, CDR2 FYNNEI. The CDR3 DNA sequence: TGTGCCAGCAGTAGGACAGGGGGCTATCAGCCCCAGCATTTT. It is translated as CASSRTGGYQPQHF. The full variable domain, rest sourced from reference TRBV2 and TRBJ1-5, is EPEVTQTPSHQVTQMGQEVILRCVPISNHLYFYWYRQILGQKVEFLVSFYNNEISEKSEIFDDQFSVERPDGSNFTLKIRSTKLEDSAMYFCASSRTGGYQPQHFGDGTRLSIL.

Remarks on this clone: Other DNA sequences in the same sample also yield this CDR3. The chain combines TRBV11-2 with TRBJ2-2; 11 bases map to TRBD2. Germline trimming cut 4 bases from V and 6 bases from J; bases unmatched to any gene: 4. This CDR3 comprises 15 residues. Germline CDR1 SGHAT, CDR2 FQNNGV. The CDR3 reads CASSYTSGSSGELFF. In DNA form, the CDR3 reads TGTGCCAGCAGCTATACTAGCGGGAGCTCCGGGGAGCTGTTTTTT.

This clone turned up a few times. The CDR3 DNA is TGTGCCAGCAGGTCTGGGGGGCTCGAGCAGTACTTC. It yields the protein CASRSGGLEQYF. The chain employs TRBV2 and TRBJ2-7, with D perhaps matching TRBD1 or TRBD2 (6 bases each). Trimming took 6 bases from V and 6 from J, leaving 12 bases between them. Per germline, CDR1 SNHLY and CDR2 FYNNEI. The CDR3 runs 12 residues.